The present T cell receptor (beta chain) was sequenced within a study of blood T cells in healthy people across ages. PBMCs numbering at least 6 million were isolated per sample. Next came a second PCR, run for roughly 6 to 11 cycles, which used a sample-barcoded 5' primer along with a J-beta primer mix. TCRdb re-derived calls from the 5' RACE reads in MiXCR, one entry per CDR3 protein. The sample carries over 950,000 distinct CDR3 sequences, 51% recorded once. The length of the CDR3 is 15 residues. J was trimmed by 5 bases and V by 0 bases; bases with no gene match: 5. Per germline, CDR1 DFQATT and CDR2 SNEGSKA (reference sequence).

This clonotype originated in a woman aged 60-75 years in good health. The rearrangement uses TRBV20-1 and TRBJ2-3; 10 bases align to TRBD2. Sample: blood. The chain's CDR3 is CSAREPAGGGDTQYF. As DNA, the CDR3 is TGCAGTGCTAGAGAACCAGCGGGAGGGGGAGATACGCAGTATTTT.